This passage covers 7 T cell receptor beta chains from one sample sequenced in a study of shared clonotypes between healthy human individuals. TCRdb keeps only in-frame clones here, not all; method: immunoSEQ multiplex PCR. The table includes 550,000 to 800,000 clones, roughly 70% detected once. Sequenced input: memory CD4+ T cells sorted from blood. Noted subset: CD45RA-negative fraction. Receptor source: a woman aged 25 to 45 in good health.

This clone has a handful of counts. The V and J genes are TRBV6-1 and TRBJ2-7; D remains ambiguous. The CDR3 consists of 15 residues. The V end lost 4 bases, the J end lost 0 bases, and 13 bases lay between the germline ends. Germline assignment: CDR1 MNHNS and CDR2 SASEGT. In nucleotides, the CDR3 is TGTGCCAGCAGTGTAGGCCTACCGAGCTCCTACGAGCAGTACTTC. Translating gives CASSVGLPSSYEQYF.

This chain uses TRBV28 with TRBJ1-2; unclear D gene. V was clipped by 7 bases and J by 5 bases, with 17 bases between them. From germline, CDR1 is MDHEN and CDR2 SYDVKM. This CDR3 comprises 14 residues. CDR3: CASKPGPLSYGYTF. The CDR3 region has the DNA TGTGCCAGCAAGCCCGGGCCCCTTAGTTATGGCTACACCTTC.

V usage is TRBV11-3 and J usage is TRBJ2-1, with D unclear. The CDR3 sequence is 12 residues long. CDR1 and CDR2 from the germline V gene are SGHNT and YENEEA. V shed 2 bases and J shed 10 bases, with 9 bases lying between them. The DNA for the CDR3 is TGTGCCAGCAGCTTAAATAGTGTCGAGCAGTTCTTC. It specifies CASSLNSVEQFF.

The rearrangement uses TRBV4-2 and TRBJ1-2; D is undetermined. In germline, CDR1 is LGHNA, CDR2 YNFKEQ. V was pared by 0 bases and J by 2 bases, with 7 bases between. The CDR3 runs to 14 residues. CDR3 protein: CASSQEGGNYGYTF. CDR3 DNA: TGTGCCAGCAGCCAAGAAGGAGGGAACTATGGCTACACCTTC.

Regarding this clone: The same CDR3 is also encoded by other DNA sequences in this sample. The genes are TRBV5-1 and TRBJ1-4, with 7 bases that match TRBD1. Germline V gene lookup returns CDR1 SGHRS and CDR2 YFSETQ. The CDR3 extends over 14 amino acids. V trimming: 2 bases; J trimming: 6 bases; junction bases outside the gene matches: 4. As DNA, the CDR3 is TGCGCCAGCAGCTTCCCAGGGGGAGATGAAAAACTGTTTTTT. Its translation: CASSFPGGDEKLFF.

The chain has TRBV5-1 and TRBJ1-3; possible D gene TRBD1, 5 bases. There are 15 residues in the CDR3. Trimming took 8 bases from V and 0 from J, leaving 15 bases between them. The V gene's germline CDR1 is SGHRS and CDR2 YFSETQ. The CDR3, as DNA: TGCGCCAGACCGATAGACAGAGCCTCTGGAAACACCATATATTTT. It encodes CARPIDRASGNTIYF.

The V gene is TRBV27, the J gene TRBJ2-3; D remains ambiguous. V lost 1 base and J lost 0, with 11 bases in between. This CDR3 is 16 amino acids long. Germline CDR1 reads MNHEY; CDR2 reads SMNVEV (reference sequence). The CDR3: CASSLFGATSTDTQYF. CDR3 coding DNA: TGTGCCAGCAGTTTATTTGGCGCTACTAGCACAGATACGCAGTATTTT.